This TCR beta chain emerged from a study of cytomegalovirus exposure and HLA in healthy donors. A multiplex PCR was run with 60 Vbeta primers and 13 Jbeta primers. Sequenced by immunoSEQ multiplex PCR; TCRdb stores in-frame clones only, minus some. The sample lists roughly 180,000 clones, under 90% occurring once. Study results and caveats: HLA allele associations emerged for around 15,000 TCR beta sequences in a later analysis, at 0.05 false discovery rate. Donors were assumed by presence/absence analyses to have roughly uniform sequencing depth. Rare TCR sequences dominated, though some public TCRs recurred in many donors.

This clone was seen only once. Antigen specificity is unknown. The CDR3 has 14 amino acids. With 2 bases removed from V and 10 bases from J, the gap between germline ends came to 15 bases. Germline assignment: CDR1 SNHLY and CDR2 FYNNEI. What was sequenced was PBMCs. The chain carries TRBV2 and TRBJ1-3; no clear D gene. This sequence was found in a male donor in good health and CMV-seronegative. The DNA of the CDR3 is TGTGCCAGCAGTGAACGTGAGACTGCTGTTACCATATATTTT. Translating gives CASSERETAVTIYF.